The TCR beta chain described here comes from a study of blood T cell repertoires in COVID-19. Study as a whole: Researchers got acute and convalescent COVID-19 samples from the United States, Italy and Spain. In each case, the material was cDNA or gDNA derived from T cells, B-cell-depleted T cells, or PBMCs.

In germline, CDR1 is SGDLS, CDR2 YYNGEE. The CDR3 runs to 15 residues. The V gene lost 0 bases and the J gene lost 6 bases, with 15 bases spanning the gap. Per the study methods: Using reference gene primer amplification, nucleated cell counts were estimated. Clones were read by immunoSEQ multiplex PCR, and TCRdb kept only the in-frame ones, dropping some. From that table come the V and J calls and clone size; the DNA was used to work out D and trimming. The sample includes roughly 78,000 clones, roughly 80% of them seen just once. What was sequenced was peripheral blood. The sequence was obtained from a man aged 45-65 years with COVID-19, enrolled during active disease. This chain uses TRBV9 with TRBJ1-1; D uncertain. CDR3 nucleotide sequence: TGTGCCAGCAGCGTAGATCCGGTCGCGGGGTCTGAAGCTTTCTTT. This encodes CASSVDPVAGSEAFF.